This TCR beta chain originates from a study of blood T cell repertoires in COVID-19. Assay: immunoSEQ multiplex PCR; the TCRdb copy retains only in-frame clones and omits some. The data contain some 370,000 clones, about 90% of them singletons. CDR1 and CDR2 from the germline V gene are WNHNN and SYGVQD (reference sequence). The V end lost 6 bases, the J end lost 0 bases, and 12 bases lay between the germline ends. This CDR3 has 15 amino acids. The origin of this receptor is a man between 18 and 29 years old with active or convalescent COVID-19. Sequencing was performed on peripheral blood. The chain combines TRBV10-1 with TRBJ1-3; no clear D. DNA for the CDR3: TGCGCCAGCAGCCCGGTTAGAAACTCTGGAAACACCATATATTTT. This sequence encodes CASSPVRNSGNTIYF.